This record covers a single T cell receptor beta chain. This clone has only a few counts. The clone's antigen remains unknown. There are no base qualities to consult, and no much larger clone falls within one base. Patients with autoimmune disease history or receiving systemic immunosuppression were excluded from the trial. In every dose cohort, peripheral blood was drawn for TCR sequencing at baseline, cycle 4 day 1, and cycle 7 day 1. Samples came from an open-label, multicenter, first-in-human phase I dose-escalation trial of ivuxolimab. The trial enrolled adults with locally advanced or metastatic head and neck squamous cell, hepatocellular, melanoma or renal cell carcinoma. Before TCR sequencing, CD4+ T cells and CD8+ T cells from peripheral blood were sorted into separate populations. Genomic DNA was isolated from the sorted cells so that the TCRbeta CDR3 region could be sequenced. TCRbeta CDR3 regions were sequenced using the immunoSEQ Assay. The source is immuneACCESS, and TCRdb retained only in-frame sequences with V and J called. Part of the clones is not carried over; for the studies checked, unresolved V genes explain less than half of this, and the remainder is unexplained. In this sample the table shows 37,000 or so clones, about 78% of which occur a single time. The ten largest clonotypes hold roughly 21% of the sample.

The sample originates from a study of OX40 agonist ivuxolimab in advanced cancers. Study-level background: Ivuxolimab was a fully human IgG2 agonistic monoclonal antibody targeting the costimulatory receptor OX40 (CD134). Intravenous ivuxolimab was administered to patients every 2 weeks at six dose levels: 0.01, 0.1, 0.3, 1.5, 3 and 10 mg/kg. Among the approximately 54 dose-escalation patients, around 20 had hepatocellular carcinoma, about 15 melanoma, 9 renal cell carcinoma and 9 head and neck cancer. In the dose-escalation cohort, more than 75% of patients were male, and the mean age was around 60 years, with a range of about 23 to 85. Prior anti-PD-1, anti-PD-L1 or anti-CTLA-4 therapy was permitted, and 30% to 45% of dose-escalation patients had received checkpoint inhibitors. Three dose-escalation patients achieved partial responses, one with hepatocellular carcinoma and two with cutaneous melanoma. The purpose of peripheral TCRbeta sequencing was to test whether ivuxolimab changed TCR sequence diversity and led to clonal T-cell expansion. The paper reports the monotherapy dose-escalation portion (N ≈ 50 patients) of the phase I ivuxolimab trial.

The CDR3 runs 12 amino acids, cysteine and phenylalanine included. Here the CDR3 DNA is all that survives: 36 bases in frame from base 1. From a lookup of the germline V gene, CDR1 and CDR2 are SNHLY and FYNNEI. The junction shows trimming of 5 bases on V and 10 bases on J, plus 15 bases between the germline ends. Study-wide conclusions, independent of this receptor: Partial responders in the 0.1-3.0 mg/kg groups had among the lowest normalized peripheral clonal expansion, especially among CD8+ T cells. At doses of 0.1 to 3.0 mg/kg, clonal expansion of both CD4+ and CD8+ T cells in blood was seen between baseline and week 6. After ivuxolimab, more expanded clones were found on average in CD8+ T cells than in CD4+ T cells. Low levels of normalized T-cell clonal expansion were also shown by some nonresponding patients. The antigen specificity of the peripheral T cells that underwent clonal expansion was not determined.

Sequenced material: CD4+ or CD8+ T cells sorted from blood, taken in a trial of the OX40 agonist ivuxolimab. The clonotype was recovered from an adult with an advanced solid tumor such as melanoma, head and neck, liver or kidney cancer. In this chain, TRBV2 is recombined with TRBJ2-7; no confident D gene assignment can be made. Here the CDR3 is given as CASSRTDPIQYF. The sequence in DNA is TGTGCCAGCAGTAGGACCGATCCCATCCAGTACTTC.